Reported below is one T cell receptor (beta chain). Germline assignment: CDR1 MNHEY and CDR2 SVGAGI. This CDR3 contains 13 residues. The J segment lost 3 bases and the V segment lost 6 bases, leaving 3 bases of the junction unmatched. This table comes from immunoSEQ multiplex PCR, and its TCRdb copy is limited to in-frame clones, with some not included. The table records over 350,000 clones, around nine tenths of them present only once. The data derive from a study of blood T cell repertoires in COVID-19. This sequence was found in a woman aged 30 to 39 with acute or convalescent COVID-19. J is TRBJ2-7 and V is TRBV6-5; 9 nucleotides line up with TRBD1. Material: peripheral blood. CDR3: CASSRTGDYEQYF. CDR3 in DNA: TGTGCCAGCAGCCGGACAGGGGACTACGAGCAGTACTTC.